Given below is one TCR beta chain in context. As yet, its antigen is unknown. This specimen includes other DNA sequences encoding the same CDR3. The data were obtained in a study of Ad26.COV2.S vaccination and SARS-CoV-2 variants. General study points: TCR breadth and depth estimates may have understated total T cell responses. Vaccine and placebo recipients had comparable breadth of non-spike TCRs. Substantial breadth in spike-specific CD8+ and CD4+ T cell responses was reportedly seen after vaccination. Vaccinees displayed broader spike-specific TCR repertoires than placebo recipients.

The CDR3 consists of 13 residues. The V segment lost 2 bases and the J segment 8 bases; nucleotides outside the gene matches: 3. Germline V gene sequence: CDR1 MNHEY, CDR2 SVGAGI. Measured with immunoSEQ multiplex PCR; TCRdb has only the in-frame clones, and not every one. Of about 94,000 clones in the sample, approximately 77% were seen once. The chain recombines TRBV6-5 with TRBJ1-2; 9 bases agree with TRBD1. This TCR was sampled from a human donor who had recovered from COVID-19. Specimen: peripheral blood, collected after recovery from COVID-19. Here the CDR3 reads CASSYRQGGGYTF. Written as DNA, the CDR3 is TGTGCCAGCAGTTACCGACAGGGGGGGGGCTACACCTTC.